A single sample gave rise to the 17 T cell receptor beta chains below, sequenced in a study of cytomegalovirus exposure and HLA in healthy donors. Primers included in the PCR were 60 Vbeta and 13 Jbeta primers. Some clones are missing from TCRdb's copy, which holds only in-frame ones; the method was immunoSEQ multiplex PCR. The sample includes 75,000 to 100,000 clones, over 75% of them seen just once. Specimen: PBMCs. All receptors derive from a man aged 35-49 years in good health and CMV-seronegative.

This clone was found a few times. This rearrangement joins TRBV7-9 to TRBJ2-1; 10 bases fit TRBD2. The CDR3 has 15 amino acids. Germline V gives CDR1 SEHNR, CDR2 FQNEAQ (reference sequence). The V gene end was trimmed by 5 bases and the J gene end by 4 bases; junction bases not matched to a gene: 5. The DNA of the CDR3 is TGTGCCAGCAGCCCCGGGACTAGCGCTTACAATGAGCAGTTCTTC. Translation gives CASSPGTSAYNEQFF.

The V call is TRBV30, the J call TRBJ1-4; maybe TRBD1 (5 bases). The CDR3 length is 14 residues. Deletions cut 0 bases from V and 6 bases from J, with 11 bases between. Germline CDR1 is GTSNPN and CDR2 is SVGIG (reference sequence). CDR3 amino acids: CAWSVVGGDEKLFF. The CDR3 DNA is TGTGCCTGGAGTGTAGTGGGAGGGGATGAAAAACTGTTTTTT.

The CDR3 bases are TGCAGCGTTGGGACTTCCTACGAGCAGTACTTC. This encodes CSVGTSYEQYF. The V gene is TRBV29-1, the J gene TRBJ2-7, with TRBD2 as a possible D gene (5 bases). The ends were cut back, 4 bases at V and 1 base at J, with 5 bases in the middle. Germline V gene lookup returns CDR1 SQVTM and CDR2 ANQGSEA. CDR3 length: 11 amino acids.

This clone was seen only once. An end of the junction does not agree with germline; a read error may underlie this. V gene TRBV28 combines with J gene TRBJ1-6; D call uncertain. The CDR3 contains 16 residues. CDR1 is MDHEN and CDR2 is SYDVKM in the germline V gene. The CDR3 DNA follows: TGTGCCAGCAGTTCACTCGGAGGTTCCTATAATTCACCCCCCCACTTT. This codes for CASSSLGGSYNSPPHF. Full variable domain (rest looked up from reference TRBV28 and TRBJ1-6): DVKVTQSSRYLVKRTGEKVFLECVQDMDHENMFWYRQDPGLGLRLIYFSYDVKMKEKGDIPEGYSVSREKKERFSLILESASTNQTSMYLCASSSLGGSYNSPPHFGNGTRLTVT.

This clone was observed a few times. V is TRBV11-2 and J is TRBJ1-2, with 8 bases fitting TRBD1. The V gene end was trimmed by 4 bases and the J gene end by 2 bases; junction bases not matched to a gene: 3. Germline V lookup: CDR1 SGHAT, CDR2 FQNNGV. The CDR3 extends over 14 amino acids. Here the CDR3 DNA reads TGTGCCAGCAGCTCCAGGACAGGGAACTATGGCTACACCTTC. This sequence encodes CASSSRTGNYGYTF.

CDR3 in DNA: TGCGCCAGCAGCCAAGGCGGGGTGCCAGATACGCAGTATTTT. This sequence encodes CASSQGGVPDTQYF. The J gene is TRBJ2-3, the V gene TRBV4-1, with D possibly TRBD2 on 6 matching bases. The CDR3 spans 14 residues. Trimming removed 1 base at V and 4 bases at J, with 9 bases between. Germline loops: CDR1 MGHRA, CDR2 YSYEKL.

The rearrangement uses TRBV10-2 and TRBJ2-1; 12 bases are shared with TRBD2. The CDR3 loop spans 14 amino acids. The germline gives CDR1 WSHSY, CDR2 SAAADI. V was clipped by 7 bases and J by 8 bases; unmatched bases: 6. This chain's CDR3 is CASIGLAGMDEQFF. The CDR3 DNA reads TGCGCCAGCATCGGACTAGCGGGGATGGATGAGCAGTTCTTC.

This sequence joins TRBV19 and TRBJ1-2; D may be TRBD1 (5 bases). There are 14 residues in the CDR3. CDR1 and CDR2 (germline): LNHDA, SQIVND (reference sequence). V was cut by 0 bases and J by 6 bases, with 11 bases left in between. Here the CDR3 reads CASSIDTGVHGYTF. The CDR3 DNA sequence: TGTGCCAGTAGTATAGATACGGGGGTCCATGGCTACACCTTC.

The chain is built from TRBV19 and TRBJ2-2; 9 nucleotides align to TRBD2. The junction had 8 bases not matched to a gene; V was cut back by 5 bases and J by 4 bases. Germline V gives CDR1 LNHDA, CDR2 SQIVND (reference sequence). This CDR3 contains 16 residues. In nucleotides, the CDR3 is TGTGCCAGTAGTTTAAGACTAGCGGACACCACCGGGGAGCTGTTTTTT. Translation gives CASSLRLADTTGELFF.

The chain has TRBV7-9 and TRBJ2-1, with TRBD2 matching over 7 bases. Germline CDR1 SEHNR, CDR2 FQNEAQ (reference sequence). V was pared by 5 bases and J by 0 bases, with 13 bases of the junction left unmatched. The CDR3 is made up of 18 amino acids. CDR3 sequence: CASSPQRGAGSSYNEQFF. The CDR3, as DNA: TGTGCCAGCAGCCCTCAGCGGGGCGCAGGTTCCTCCTACAATGAGCAGTTCTTC.

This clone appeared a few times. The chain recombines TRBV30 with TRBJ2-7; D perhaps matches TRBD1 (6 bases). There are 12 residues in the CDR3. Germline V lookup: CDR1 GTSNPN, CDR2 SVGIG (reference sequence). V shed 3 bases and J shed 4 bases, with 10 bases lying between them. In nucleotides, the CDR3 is TGTGCCTGGAGCCCGCAGGGGTACGAGCAGTACTTC. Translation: CAWSPQGYEQYF.

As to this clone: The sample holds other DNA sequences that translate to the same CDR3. CDR3 DNA: TGTGCCAGCAGTTACTTTCGGACAGGGAACACTGAAGCTTTCTTT. Amino acids: CASSYFRTGNTEAFF. The chain has TRBV6-6 and TRBJ1-1; 7 bases are shared with TRBD1. From germline, CDR1 is MNHNY and CDR2 SVGAGI (reference sequence). Trimming removed 1 base from V and 1 base from J; junction bases left unmatched: 3. The CDR3 spans 15 residues.

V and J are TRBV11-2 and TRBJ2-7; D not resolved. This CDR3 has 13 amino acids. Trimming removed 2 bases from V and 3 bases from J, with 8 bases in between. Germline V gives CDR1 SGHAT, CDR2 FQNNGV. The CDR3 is CASSLFVSYEQYF. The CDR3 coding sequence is TGTGCCAGCAGCTTATTCGTCAGCTACGAGCAGTACTTC.

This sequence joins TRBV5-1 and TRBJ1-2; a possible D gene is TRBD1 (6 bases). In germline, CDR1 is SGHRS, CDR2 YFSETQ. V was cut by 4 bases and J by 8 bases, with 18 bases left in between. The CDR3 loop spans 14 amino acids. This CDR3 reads CASSVDSTQWGYTF. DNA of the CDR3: TGCGCCAGCAGCGTGGACAGTACCCAGTGGGGCTACACCTTC. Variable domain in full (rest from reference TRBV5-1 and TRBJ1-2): KAGVTQTPRYLIKTRGQQVTLSCSPISGHRSVSWYQQTPGQGLQFLFEYFSETQRNKGNFPGRFSGRQFSNSRSEMNVSTLELGDSALYLCASSVDSTQWGYTFGSGTRLTVV.

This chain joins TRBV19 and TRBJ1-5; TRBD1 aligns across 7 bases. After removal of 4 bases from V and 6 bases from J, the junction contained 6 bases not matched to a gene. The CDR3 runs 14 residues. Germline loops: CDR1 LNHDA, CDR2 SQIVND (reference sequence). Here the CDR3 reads CASSTPGQIQPQHF. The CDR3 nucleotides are TGTGCCAGTAGTACTCCGGGACAGATTCAGCCCCAGCATTTT.

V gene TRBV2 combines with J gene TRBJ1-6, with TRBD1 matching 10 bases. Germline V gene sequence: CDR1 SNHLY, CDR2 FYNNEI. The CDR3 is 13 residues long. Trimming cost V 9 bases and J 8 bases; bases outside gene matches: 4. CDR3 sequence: CARGGQGDSPLHF. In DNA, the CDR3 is TGTGCCAGGGGCGGACAGGGGGATTCACCCCTCCACTTT.

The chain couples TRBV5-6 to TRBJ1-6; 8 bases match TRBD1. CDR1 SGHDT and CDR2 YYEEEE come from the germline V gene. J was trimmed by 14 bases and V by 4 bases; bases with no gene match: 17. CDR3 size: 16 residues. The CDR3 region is CASSPTVGQGNKALHF. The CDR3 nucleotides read TGTGCCAGCAGCCCCACCGTTGGACAGGGTAATAAGGCCCTCCACTTT.